Listed here are 21 T cell receptor beta chains from one sample, sequenced in a study of CD8+CD57+ T cells in acquired aplastic anemia. Investigators profiled TCR beta VDJ and CDR3 from genomic DNA template. TCRdb reprocessed the reads with MiXCR, giving one entry per CDR3 protein. The sample records about 160,000 distinct CDR3 sequences, around 40% being singletons. Sequencing was done on a sample of sorted CD4+, CD8+, or CD8+CD57+ T cells (not recorded which) from PBMCs. The receptors shown here come from a human donor in good health.

Worth noting for this clonotype: A much more abundant neighbour one base away suggests this may be a read error. This rearrangement joins TRBV19 to TRBJ1-2, with a tentative D call TRBD1 (5 bases). V lost 3 bases to trimming and J lost 2 bases, with 13 bases between them. Germline loops: CDR1 LNHDA, CDR2 SQIVND (reference sequence). The CDR3 loop spans 15 amino acids. This chain's CDR3 is CASSIRGLDNYGYTF. CDR3 nucleotide sequence: TGTGCCAGTAGTATCCGGGGGTTGGACAACTATGGCTACACCTTC.

This clonotype was seen many times. V and J are TRBV19 and TRBJ2-2; D remains ambiguous. Germline-derived CDR1 and CDR2 are LNHDA and SQIVND (reference sequence). The CDR3 is 13 residues long. V was shortened by 2 bases and J by 4 bases, with 5 bases between the two germline ends. Here the CDR3 reads CASSISTTGELFF. The CDR3 DNA follows: TGTGCCAGTAGTATATCGACCACCGGGGAGCTGTTTTTT.

This clonotype was seen repeatedly, ten times or more. This chain connects TRBV7-3 to TRBJ2-5; 10 bases match TRBD1. The germline V gene has CDR1 SGHTA and CDR2 FQGTGA. CDR3 length: 13 residues. Trimming cost V 4 bases and J 4 bases; bases outside gene matches: 0. In DNA, the CDR3 is TGTGCCAGCAGCTGGGACAGGGGAGAGACCCAGTACTTC. Protein product: CASSWDRGETQYF.

Regarding this clonotype: An end of the junction differs from the germline gene, which may be a read error. This chain connects TRBV25-1 to TRBJ1-4; the match to TRBD1 covers 7 bases. The germline V gene has CDR1 MGHDK and CDR2 SYGVNS. CDR3 length equals 14 residues. The CDR3, as DNA: TGCGCCAGCAGTGAACAGGGGACTAGTGAAAAACTGTTTTTT. Its protein product is CASSEQGTSEKLFF.

As concerns this clonotype: One end of the junction is discordant with germline, which a read error may explain. The gene calls are TRBV10-3 and TRBJ2-7; D unresolved. The CDR3 sequence is 13 residues long. CDR1 and CDR2 from the germline V gene are ENHRY and SYGVKD. CDR3 amino acids: CAISESGPLEQHF. In DNA, the CDR3 is TGTGCCATCAGTGAATCAGGACCTCTCGAGCAGCACTTC.

This clonotype was found once. The rearrangement links TRBV3-1 to TRBJ2-7, with 9 bases lining up with TRBD2. The CDR3 loop spans 15 amino acids. Germline trimming cut 4 bases from V and 3 bases from J; bases unmatched to any gene: 7. Germline values: CDR1 LGHDT, CDR2 YNNKEL (reference sequence). The DNA of the CDR3 is TGTGCCAGCAGCCCGACTAGCGGTACCGGCTACGAGCAGTACTTC. This gives the protein CASSPTSGTGYEQYF.

This clonotype was detected many times. The chain recombines TRBV7-7 with TRBJ2-2; D ambiguous. Looked up from germline, CDR1 is SSHAT and CDR2 is FNYEAQ (reference sequence). CDR3 size: 13 residues. V was cut by 10 bases and J by 5 bases, with 14 bases left in between. The CDR3 spells CATKSKSTGELFF. CDR3 in DNA: TGTGCCACCAAGTCCAAGTCGACCGGGGAGCTGTTTTTT.

J is TRBJ2-2 and V is TRBV29-1; D possibly corresponds to TRBD1 (6 bases). V lost 2 bases, J lost 7 bases, and 11 bases lay in between. The CDR3 consists of 13 residues. Germline values: CDR1 SQVTM, CDR2 ANQGSEA. The CDR3 sequence is CSVEKGGVGELFF. The CDR3 DNA is TGCAGCGTTGAAAAAGGGGGTGTCGGGGAGCTGTTTTTT.

The DNA for the CDR3 is TGTGCCAGCAGTTTATTCTCTCCTGCGGGGACGCAGTATTTT. Amino acids: CASSLFSPAGTQYF. This chain links TRBV28 with TRBJ2-3; the D gene is possibly TRBD2 (6 bases). Germline V gene sequence: CDR1 MDHEN, CDR2 SYDVKM. V lost 1 base and J lost 9, with 14 bases in between. This CDR3 comprises 14 residues. The full variable domain, with the rest looked up from reference TRBV28 and TRBJ2-3, is DVKVTQSSRYLVKRTGEKVFLECVQDMDHENMFWYRQDPGLGLRLIYFSYDVKMKEKGDIPEGYSVSREKKERFSLILESASTNQTSMYLCASSLFSPAGTQYFGPGTRLTVL.

This clonotype was seen ten or more times. The rearrangement uses TRBV4-1 and TRBJ2-1, with 10 bases that match TRBD2. Germline V gene lookup returns CDR1 MGHRA and CDR2 YSYEKL. Trimming removed 4 bases from V and 4 bases from J; junction bases left unmatched: 7. The CDR3 contains 16 residues. DNA of the CDR3: TGCGCCAGCAGCCGCATTGGGACTAGCGTGTACAATGAGCAGTTCTTC. It specifies CASSRIGTSVYNEQFF.

This clonotype was counted at least ten times. The rearrangement uses TRBV12-3 or TRBV12-4 and TRBJ2-5; D is possibly TRBD2 (5 bases). CDR3 size: 13 residues. V was trimmed by 7 bases and J by 2 bases, leaving 11 bases between them. The CDR3 here is CASTRTVQETQYF. The CDR3 DNA is TGTGCCAGCACCAGGACTGTTCAAGAGACCCAGTACTTC.

In the case of this clonotype: Likely a read error: the CDR3 ends without its conserved phenylalanine or tryptophan. V and J are TRBV5-1 and TRBJ1-2; D is ambiguous. The germline gives CDR1 SGHRS, CDR2 YFSETQ. The CDR3 has 13 amino acids. V was clipped by 4 bases and J by 4 bases, with 11 bases between them. The DNA for the CDR3 is TGCGCCAGCAGCGTGAGCAGGATCTATGGCTACACCTCC. Its protein is CASSVSRIYGYTS.

There are a few counts of this clonotype. The chain links TRBV2 to TRBJ2-1; the D gene is possibly TRBD1 (5 bases). V lost 6 bases to trimming and J lost 7 bases, with 10 bases between them. Germline CDR1 SNHLY, CDR2 FYNNEI. CDR3 size: 12 residues. CDR3 in DNA: TGTGCCAGCAGCTTAGGGGTTAATGAGCAGTTCTTC. It codes for CASSLGVNEQFF.

The rearrangement links TRBV6-2 or TRBV6-3 to TRBJ1-5, with TRBD1 matching 9 bases. The germline V gene encodes CDR1 MNHEY and CDR2 SVGEGT. Unmatched junction bases numbered 12, after V lost 4 bases and J lost 11 bases. This CDR3 is built from 15 residues. CDR3 nucleotide sequence: TGTGCCAGCAGTTCGAGCGGGACAGGGAATAATGCCCAGCATTTT. Translation gives CASSSSGTGNNAQHF.

At least ten counts were recorded for this clonotype. The chain carries TRBV5-1 and TRBJ2-7, with 8 positions matching TRBD2. This CDR3 spans 15 amino acids. Germline V gives CDR1 SGHRS, CDR2 YFSETQ. The trim removed 4 bases at V and 1 base at J, leaving 7 bases unmatched. The CDR3: CASSLELAGSYEQYF. The CDR3 DNA reads as TGCGCCAGCAGCCTTGAGCTAGCGGGTTCCTACGAGCAGTACTTC.

In this sample, this clonotype turned up a few times. The V and J genes are TRBV7-9 and TRBJ1-2, with D possibly being TRBD1 (6 bases). Germline loops: CDR1 SEHNR, CDR2 FQNEAQ (reference sequence). Trimming stripped 3 bases from V and 5 bases from J, with 10 bases between. The CDR3 runs 13 residues. The CDR3 is CASSFGQGYGYTF. The CDR3 DNA reads TGTGCCAGCAGCTTCGGCCAGGGGTATGGCTACACCTTC.

Only a few counts were recorded for this clonotype. The chain uses TRBV20-1 and TRBJ2-6, with TRBD1 identical over 8 bases. Germline CDR1 reads DFQATT; CDR2 reads SNEGSKA (reference sequence). This CDR3 spans 18 amino acids. Trimming took 6 bases from V and 1 from J; bases not matched to a gene: 14. The CDR3 is CSAGGGDRLSSGANVLTF. CDR3 DNA sequence: TGCAGTGCCGGAGGTGGGGACAGGCTGTCATCTGGGGCCAACGTCCTGACTTTC.

This clonotype was seen repeatedly, ten times or more. The chain has TRBV4-3 and TRBJ2-1, with 8 nucleotides matching TRBD2. The V gene's germline CDR1 is LGHNA and CDR2 YSLEER. Germline trimming cut 4 bases from V and 8 bases from J; bases unmatched to any gene: 10. The CDR3 is made up of 15 amino acids. This CDR3 is CASSRGLAVGDEQFF. In DNA form, the CDR3 reads TGCGCCAGCAGCCGAGGACTAGCAGTTGGCGATGAGCAGTTCTTC.

The J gene is TRBJ2-7, the V gene TRBV19, with D tentatively TRBD1 or TRBD2 (6 bases each). This CDR3 region has 13 residues. Germline assignment: CDR1 LNHDA and CDR2 SQIVND (reference sequence). Between the trimmed V and J ends, which lost 6 bases and 5 bases, there was a span of 14 bases. The chain's CDR3 is CASSGGNQNEQYF. DNA for the CDR3: TGTGCCAGTAGCGGGGGCAACCAGAACGAGCAGTACTTC.

The rearrangement links TRBV12-3 or TRBV12-4 to TRBJ2-5, with D perhaps TRBD1 (6 bases). Trimming shortened V by 6 bases and J by 3 bases, and 11 bases separated the two germline ends. The length of the CDR3 is 13 residues. Here the CDR3 DNA reads TGTGCCAGCAGACGACAGGAGGAAGAGACCCAGTACTTC. Translating gives CASRRQEEETQYF.

This clonotype was observed many times. The CDR3 is CASGKLAGGPHEQFF. The CDR3 DNA reads as TGTGCCAGCGGAAAGCTAGCGGGGGGGCCCCATGAGCAGTTCTTC. This chain connects TRBV2 to TRBJ2-1; 12 bases line up with TRBD2. This CDR3 region has 15 residues. With V trimmed by 8 bases and J by 8 bases, 10 bases remained unmatched. Germline assignment: CDR1 SNHLY and CDR2 FYNNEI.